This T cell receptor (beta chain) was observed in a study of post-analysis software for immune sequencing data (dated by TCRdb to the mid-2010s). Regarding the complete study: Relapsing-remitting, secondary progressive and progressive-relapsing multiple sclerosis were recorded as disease courses, and subtype annotation was lacking for some patients. A subset of samples was prepared in parallel using single-end sample barcoding, then pooled and co-amplified after Illumina adapter ligation. Patient repertoires were compared against around twelve previously published healthy control repertoires from donors aged roughly 6 to 28 years. General study outcomes and caveats: A handful of TRBV segments, including TRBV5-6, TRBV5-1 and TRBV20-1, were significantly more frequent in patients than controls. The control group was slightly older than the multiple sclerosis patient group. Multiple sclerosis patients had significantly lower normalized Chao1 diversity than controls, a result that suggests substantial peripheral T-cell clonal expansion. Direct clustering with F measure revealed strong co-clustering of samples prepared in the same batch, which led to a batch-effect correction.

TCR beta repertoires were profiled from peripheral blood of over 10 young patients with multiple sclerosis to demonstrate the VDJtools post-analysis software. The patients with multiple sclerosis were children and adolescents between roughly 6 and 17 years of age. Taken from the germline V gene, the CDR1 and CDR2 loops are MNHNS and SASEGT. Germline trimming amounts to 6 bases on V and 4 bases on J, with 11 as the count of junction bases outside the gene matches. The CDR3, cysteine through phenylalanine, is 16 amino acids long. Only the CDR3 DNA stays, 48 bases, in frame from base 1. The protocol used for the library was PCR. Sequencing was carried out with an Illumina HiSeq 2500. Unique molecular identifiers were incorporated into TCR beta cDNA libraries to reduce PCR and sequencing biases. Approximately 500,000 cDNA molecules were obtained per 1 to 10 million input T cells, so each molecule approximated one T cell. The patient libraries were prepared and sequenced with the same protocol used for the earlier healthy control dataset. Within a given batch, samples were prepared together, multiplexed and sequenced on the same HiSeq lane. The original pipeline was this. Raw barcoded reads were processed with MIGEC, discarding single-read molecular identifier groups before consensus assembly and CDR3 extraction. VDJtools was used for post-analysis of the clonotype tables, with diversity normalized by down-sampling every dataset to the smallest sample size. To correct batch-related cross-sample contamination, repertoire overlap clustering matched CDR3 amino acid sequences but not nucleotide sequences. TCRdb reran the public reads through fastp at Q25 and MiXCR, keeping productive beta chains. Entries are consolidated by CDR3 protein sequence, retaining the most common genes and DNA. The V and J calls shown here were made by TCRdb, not taken from the authors' results. The sample data list around 250,000 distinct CDR3 sequences, and 36% of these were observed just once. 4% to 6% of the sample lies in the top ten.

A remark on this clonotype: It lacks a known antigen. There are no base qualities to consult, and no much larger clone falls within one base.

The sample comprised blood. This receptor was identified in a girl between 5 and 17 years old with multiple sclerosis. Rearrangement joined TRBV6-1 to TRBJ2-1; 8 nucleotides in the junction match TRBD2. DNA sequence: TGTGCCAGCAGCGCTCCCTCGGGGGGGAGTTACAATGAGCAGTTCTTC. It specifies CASSAPSGGSYNEQFF.